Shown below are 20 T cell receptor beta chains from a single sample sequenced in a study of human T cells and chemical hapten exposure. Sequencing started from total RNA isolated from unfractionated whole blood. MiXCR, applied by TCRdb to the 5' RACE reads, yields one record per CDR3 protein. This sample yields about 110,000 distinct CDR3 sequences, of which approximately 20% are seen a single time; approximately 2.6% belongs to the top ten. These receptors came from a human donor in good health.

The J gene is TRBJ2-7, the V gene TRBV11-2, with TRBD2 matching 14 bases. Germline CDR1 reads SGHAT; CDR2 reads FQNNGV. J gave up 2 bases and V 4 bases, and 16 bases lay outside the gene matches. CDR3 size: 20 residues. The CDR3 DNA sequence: TGTGCCAGCAGCTCCTACGTTGGGACTAGCGGGAGAAGGAGCACCTACGAGCAGTACTTC. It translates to CASSSYVGTSGRRSTYEQYF.

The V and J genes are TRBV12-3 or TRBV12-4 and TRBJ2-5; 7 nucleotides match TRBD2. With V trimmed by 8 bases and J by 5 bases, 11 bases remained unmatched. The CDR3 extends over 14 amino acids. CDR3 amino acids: CASGASGTDETQYF. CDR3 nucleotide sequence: TGTGCCAGCGGCGCCAGCGGGACGGACGAGACCCAGTACTTC.

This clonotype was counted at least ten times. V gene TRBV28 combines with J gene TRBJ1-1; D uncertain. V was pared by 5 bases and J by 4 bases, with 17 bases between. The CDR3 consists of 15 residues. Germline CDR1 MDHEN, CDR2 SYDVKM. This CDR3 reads CASSLLFPSVTEAFF. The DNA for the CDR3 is TGTGCCAGCAGTCTCCTCTTCCCCTCCGTCACTGAAGCTTTCTTT.

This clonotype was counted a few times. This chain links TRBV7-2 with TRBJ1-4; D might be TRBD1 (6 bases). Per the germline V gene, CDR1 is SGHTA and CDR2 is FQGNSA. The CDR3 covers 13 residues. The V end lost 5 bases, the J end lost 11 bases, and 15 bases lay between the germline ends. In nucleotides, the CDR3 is TGTGCCAGCAGCCCCAGGGGCCCGGTGAAACTGTTTTTT. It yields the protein CASSPRGPVKLFF.

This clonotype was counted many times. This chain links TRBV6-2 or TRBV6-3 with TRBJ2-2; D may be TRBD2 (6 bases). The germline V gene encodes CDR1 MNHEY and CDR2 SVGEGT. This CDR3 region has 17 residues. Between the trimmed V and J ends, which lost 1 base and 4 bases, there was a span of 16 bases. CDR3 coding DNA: TGTGCCAGCAGTTACTGGAGGGATTCCGACGCCACCGGGGAGCTGTTTTTT. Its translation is CASSYWRDSDATGELFF.

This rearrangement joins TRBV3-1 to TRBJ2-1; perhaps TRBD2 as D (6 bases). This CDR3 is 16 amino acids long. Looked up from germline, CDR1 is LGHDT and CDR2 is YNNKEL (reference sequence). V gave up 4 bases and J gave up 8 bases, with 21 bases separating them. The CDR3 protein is CASSRLSGTPGDEQFF. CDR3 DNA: TGTGCCAGCAGCCGACTGTCCGGGACTCCGGGCGATGAGCAGTTCTTC.

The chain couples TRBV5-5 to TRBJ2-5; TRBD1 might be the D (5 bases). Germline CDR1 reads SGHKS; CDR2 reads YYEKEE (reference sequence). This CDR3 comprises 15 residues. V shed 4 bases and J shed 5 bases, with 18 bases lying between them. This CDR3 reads CASSPRTSEGETQYF. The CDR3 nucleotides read TGTGCCAGCAGCCCACGGACATCCGAAGGGGAGACCCAGTACTTC.

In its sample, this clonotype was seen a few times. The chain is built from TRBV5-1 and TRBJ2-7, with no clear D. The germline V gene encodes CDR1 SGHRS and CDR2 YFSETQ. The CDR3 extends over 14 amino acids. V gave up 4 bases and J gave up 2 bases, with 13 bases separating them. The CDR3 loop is CASSPEPDTYEQYF. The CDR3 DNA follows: TGCGCCAGCAGCCCAGAGCCAGATACCTACGAGCAGTACTTC.

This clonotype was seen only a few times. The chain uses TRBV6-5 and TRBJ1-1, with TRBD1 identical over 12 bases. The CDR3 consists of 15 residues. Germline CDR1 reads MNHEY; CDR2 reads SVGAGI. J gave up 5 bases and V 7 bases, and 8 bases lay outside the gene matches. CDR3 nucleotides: TGTGCCAGCACGGGACAGGGGGCGGTCGGGACTGAAGCTTTCTTT. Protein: CASTGQGAVGTEAFF.

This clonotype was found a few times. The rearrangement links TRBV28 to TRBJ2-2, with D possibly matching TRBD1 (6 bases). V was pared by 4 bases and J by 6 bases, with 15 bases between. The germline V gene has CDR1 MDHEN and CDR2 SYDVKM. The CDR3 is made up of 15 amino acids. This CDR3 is CASSSTGQGSGELFF. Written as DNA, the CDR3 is TGTGCCAGCAGTTCCACCGGCCAGGGGTCCGGGGAGCTGTTTTTT. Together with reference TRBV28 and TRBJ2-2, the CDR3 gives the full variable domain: DVKVTQSSRYLVKRTGEKVFLECVQDMDHENMFWYRQDPGLGLRLIYFSYDVKMKEKGDIPEGYSVSREKKERFSLILESASTNQTSMYLCASSSTGQGSGELFFGEGSRLTVL.

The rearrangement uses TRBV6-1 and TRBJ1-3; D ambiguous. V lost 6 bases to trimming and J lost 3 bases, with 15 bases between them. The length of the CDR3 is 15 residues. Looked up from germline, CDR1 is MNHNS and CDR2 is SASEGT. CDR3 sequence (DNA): TGTGCCAGCAGAGTTCTTTCGGACGTTGGAAACACCATATATTTT. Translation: CASRVLSDVGNTIYF.

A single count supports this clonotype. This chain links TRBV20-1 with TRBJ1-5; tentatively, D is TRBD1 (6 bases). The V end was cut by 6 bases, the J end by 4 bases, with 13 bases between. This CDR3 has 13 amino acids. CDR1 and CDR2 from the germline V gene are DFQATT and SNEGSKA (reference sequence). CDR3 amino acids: CSALGQPNQPQHF. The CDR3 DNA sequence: TGCAGTGCCCTTGGACAGCCGAATCAGCCCCAGCATTTT.

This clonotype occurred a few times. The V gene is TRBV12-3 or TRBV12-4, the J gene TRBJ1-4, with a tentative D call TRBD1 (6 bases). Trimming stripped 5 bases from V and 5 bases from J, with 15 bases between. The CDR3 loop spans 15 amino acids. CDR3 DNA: TGTGCCAGCAGTCCACAAGTAGGGGGGAATGAAAAACTGTTTTTT. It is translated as CASSPQVGGNEKLFF.

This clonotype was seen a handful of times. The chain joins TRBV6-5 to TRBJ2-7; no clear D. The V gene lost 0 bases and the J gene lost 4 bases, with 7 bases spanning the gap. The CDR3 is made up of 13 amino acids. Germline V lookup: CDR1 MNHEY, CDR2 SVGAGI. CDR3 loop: CASSYSGQYEQYF. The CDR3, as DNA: TGTGCCAGCAGTTACTCGGGTCAGTACGAGCAGTACTTC.

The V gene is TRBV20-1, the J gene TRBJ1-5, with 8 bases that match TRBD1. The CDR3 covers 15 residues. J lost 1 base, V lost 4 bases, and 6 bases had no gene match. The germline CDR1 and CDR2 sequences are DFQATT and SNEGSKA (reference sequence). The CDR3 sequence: CSAKQGEGSNQPQHF. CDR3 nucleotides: TGCAGTGCTAAACAGGGGGAGGGGAGCAATCAGCCCCAGCATTTT.

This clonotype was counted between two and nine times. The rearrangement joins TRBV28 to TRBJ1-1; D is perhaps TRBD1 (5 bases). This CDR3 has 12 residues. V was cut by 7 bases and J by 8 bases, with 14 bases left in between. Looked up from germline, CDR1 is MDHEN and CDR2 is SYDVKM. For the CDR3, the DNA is TGTGCCAGCAATCCTGTTGGGGGGGAAGCTTTCTTT. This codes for CASNPVGGEAFF.

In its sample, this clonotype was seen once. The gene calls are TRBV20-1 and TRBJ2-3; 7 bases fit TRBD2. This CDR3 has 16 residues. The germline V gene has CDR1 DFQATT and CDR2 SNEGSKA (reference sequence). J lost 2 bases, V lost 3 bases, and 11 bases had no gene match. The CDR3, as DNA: TGCAGTGCTAGTGGGGGGAGGGGCGGGATCACAGATACGCAGTATTTT. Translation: CSASGGRGGITDTQYF.

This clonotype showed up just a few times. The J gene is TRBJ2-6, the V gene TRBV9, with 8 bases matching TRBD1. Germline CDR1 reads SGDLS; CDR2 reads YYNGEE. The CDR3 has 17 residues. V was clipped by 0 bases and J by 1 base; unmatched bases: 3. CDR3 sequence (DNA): TGTGCCAGCAGCGTAGGACAGGGGCTTTCTGGGGCCAACGTCCTGACTTTC. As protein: CASSVGQGLSGANVLTF.

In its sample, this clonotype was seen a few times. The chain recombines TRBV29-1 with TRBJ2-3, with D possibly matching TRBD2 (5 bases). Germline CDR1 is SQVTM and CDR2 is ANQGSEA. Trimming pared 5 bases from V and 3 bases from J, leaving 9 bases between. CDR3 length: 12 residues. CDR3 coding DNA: TGCAGCGTTCAGGACTGGACAGATACGCAGTATTTT. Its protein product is CSVQDWTDTQYF.

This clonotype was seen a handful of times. CDR3 protein: CSVGSGLNTGELFF. The CDR3 DNA follows: TGCAGCGTTGGTAGTGGGTTGAACACCGGGGAGCTGTTTTTT. The chain is built from TRBV29-1 and TRBJ2-2; D is ambiguous. The germline V and J ends were trimmed by 4 bases and 1 base, with 10 bases remaining between them. The CDR3 totals 14 residues. The V gene's germline CDR1 is SQVTM and CDR2 ANQGSEA.